This T cell receptor (beta chain) was captured by sequencing in a study of identical twins. V lost 5 bases and J lost 0, with 14 bases in between. This CDR3 has 15 residues. CDR1 SGHAT and CDR2 FQNNGV come from the germline V gene. Using its own MiXCR run on the 5' RACE reads, TCRdb lists one record per CDR3 protein. The sample includes 1.5 million to 2 million distinct CDR3 sequences, around a third of them seen just once. In its sample, this clonotype was seen a few times. The sample was cord blood. This TCR derives from a newborn girl in good health. The chain combines TRBV11-2 with TRBJ2-7; a weak D match, TRBD2 (5 bases). The CDR3 DNA reads as TGTGCCAGCAGCGCAGAATCGGGGATCTCCTACGAGCAGTACTTC. Residues: CASSAESGISYEQYF. The complete variable domain, with remaining parts taken from reference TRBV11-2 and TRBJ2-7, reads EAGVAQSPRYKIIEKRQSVAFWCNPISGHATLYWYQQILGQGPKLLIQFQNNGVVDDSQLPKDRFSAERLKGVDSTLKIQPAKLEDSAVYLCASSAESGISYEQYFGPGTRLTVT.